This note documents a single T cell receptor beta chain sequence. V shed 0 bases and J 2 bases; nucleotides not matched to a gene: 7. CDR1 is SGHRS and CDR2 is YFSETQ in the germline V gene. The length of the CDR3 is 18 residues. Time point described: newly diagnosed GD, antithyroid drugs for less than 3 months. With RNA extracted from PBMCs as input, the TCR library was made. The sample is drawn from a study of regulatory T cells in long-lasting Graves disease. CDR3 regions were amplified by Arm-PCR using iRepertoire HTBI primers to build TCR beta libraries. TCRdb independently ran MiXCR on the multiplex PCR reads; one entry per CDR3 protein. The table shows about 500,000 distinct CDR3 sequences, with 12% occurring only once. These records were also assigned to another study, of T cells in Graves' hyperthyroidism and ophthalmopathy.

The rearrangement links TRBV5-1 to TRBJ2-6, with 8 positions matching TRBD2. Here the sequenced sample was peripheral blood mononuclear cells (PBMCs), taken at new diagnosis, from a patient treated with antithyroid drugs. The TCR was taken from a young woman with Graves disease. DNA of the CDR3: TGCGCCAGCAGCTTGGACGGGGGGGGCACTGCTGGGGCCAACGTCCTGACTTTC. Amino acid sequence: CASSLDGGGTAGANVLTF.